This T cell receptor (beta chain) comes out of a study of technical replicates of blood from several donors. This CDR3 is built from 14 residues. Trimming cost V 5 bases and J 8 bases; bases outside gene matches: 11. Germline CDR1 reads SEHNR; CDR2 reads FQNEAQ (reference sequence). The assay was immunoSEQ multiplex PCR, and TCRdb's table has in-frame clones only and misses some. The sample has around 60,000 clones, about 88% seen once. Sample: PBMCs. This receptor was obtained from a human donor in good health. Some clones in this sample may be carry-over from other donors' samples. The V call is TRBV7-9, the J call TRBJ1-2; 7 bases map to TRBD1. CDR3 residues: CASSADREEGGYTF. The DNA of the CDR3 is TGTGCCAGCAGCGCCGACAGGGAAGAAGGGGGCTACACCTTC.